The entry below describes one T cell receptor (beta chain). The clone's antigen remains unknown. It has no much larger one-base neighbor in the sample; base qualities were not kept. TCR CDR3 regions were amplified from genomic DNA by multiplex PCR using the deep immunoSEQ assay. Genomic DNA extracted from each cell subset was distributed evenly over all wells of several immunoSEQ 96-well plates, and each plate served as one replicate. Each replicate PCR for sorted subsets received roughly 0.2 ug genomic DNA, equal to roughly 30,000 T cell genomes. The purified libraries were quantified using a Qubit 3.0 fluorometer, sized with a Bioanalyzer 2100, and then quantified again using the KAPA Library Quantification kit. A separate single-read 150-cycle Illumina NextSeq 550 flow cell was used to sequence each immunoSEQ 96-well plate. On the study's bioinformatics: Because only junctional sequences without quality scores were contained in the immunoSEQ output, filtering matching that applied to full-length reads could not be performed. To assign V/J genes and CDR3, sequences were annotated against IMGT germline references using PyIR, a Python wrapper for IgBLAST v1.9. Reads were removed for weak V/J assignments (E-value above 1e-6), missing CDR3, stop codons, out-of-frame junctions, or ambiguous translated residues. V3J clonotypes were defined as sequences sharing an identical inferred V gene, J gene, and CDR3 amino acid sequence. Percentage overlap between repertoires was computed as shared unique clonotypes divided by the size of the smaller repertoire. Richness of each repertoire was evaluated using RTK rarefaction, the Chao1 estimator, and Recon v2.1 estimates of unobserved clonotypes. OLGA was used to compute generation probabilities for all TCRbeta clonotypes that the gDNA method yielded from a handful of donors. The immuneACCESS repertoire file appears here via TCRdb, limited to in-frame rearrangements. These files lack a portion of the clones; in checked studies, under half of the deficit traces to unresolved V genes, and the cause of the others is not known. V and J calls and clone size are as listed in that table; D and trimming were resolved from the DNA. The sample has some 2.1 million clones on record, over 85% of them singletons. The biggest ten clones account for less than 2% of the sample.

Ends trimmed: V by 6 bases, J by 6 bases; bases unmatched to a gene: 11. CDR1 SGHTA and CDR2 FQGNSA are derived from the germline V gene. The CDR3 runs 16 residues from the cysteine to the phenylalanine. The sequence is cut down to CDR3 DNA, 48 bases in frame from base 1. These data come from a study of shared clonotypes between healthy human individuals (dated by TCRdb to about 2020). In terms of the full investigation: A couple of women and a few men aged 18 to 49 years were included in the cohort. For each donor, CD4 naive and CD4 memory were each given three plates, CD8 naive was given two plates, and CD8 memory was given one plate. To estimate repertoire size and how much clonotype sharing occurs between individuals, the study deeply sequenced the blood TCR repertoires of roughly 5 healthy adults. Leukapheresis yielded between about 0.9 and 9 billion PBMCs per donor. To increase sequencing depth and limit assay-specific biases, different laboratories used diverse techniques to prepare libraries and sequence TCR repertoires.

CD8 naive samples consisted of CD45RO-negative cells that were positively selected for CCR7, yielding a CD45RA+CCR7+ population without TemRA cells. The donors were healthy, HIV-negative adults with no recently reported acute infections or vaccinations. Only Caucasian adults living in Nashville, Tennessee, USA were represented among the donors. Blood was obtained by leukapheresis, after which PBMCs were separated by Ficoll-Histopaque density gradient centrifugation and cryopreserved in liquid nitrogen vapor phase. Purity and quantity of every magnetically sorted T cell population were checked by analytical flow cytometry. From each sorted fraction, genomic DNA was isolated and quantified by UV absorbance on a Nanodrop 2000c. Overall study results and their limits: Because the study included a small number of donors, the genetic and exposure-history diversity represented was limited. Around 5.4% of naive CD4, 3.5% of naive CD8, approximately 2.2% of memory CD4, and roughly 0.4% of memory CD8 clonotypes were shared across several donors. Larger estimated clonotype richness was generally found for naive subsets than for memory subsets. Pairwise subsampling indicated that sequencing depth was expected to affect the degree of clonotype sharing among donors. Incomplete sequencing was indicated by rarefaction of sorted-subset datasets, despite the large sequencing depth. Clonotypes shared by all four sorted-subset donors showed higher generation probabilities than non-shared clonotypes. Sampling was restricted to blood, and TCR repertoires in tissues likely differ from the TCR repertoires found in blood.

The chain employs TRBV7-2 and TRBJ2-3; 11 central bases correspond to TRBD2. The TCR sequence derives from a man aged 18 to 30 in good health. Some clones in this sample may be carry-over from other donors' samples. Sequenced input: naive CD8+ T cells from PBMCs. Interpreted using the paper, the cell subset or site label stands for: CD45RA+CCR7+. In nucleotide form, the sequence is TGTGCCAGCAGAATTAGCGGGAGGGCCCCCATTGATACGCAGTATTTT. The encoded protein is CASRISGRAPIDTQYF. With the portions outside the CDR3 filled from the reference TRBV7-2 and TRBJ2-3 genes, the complete variable region becomes GAGVSQSPSNKVTEKGKDVELRCDPISGHTALYWYRQSLGQGLEFLIYFQGNSAPDKSGLPSDRFSAERTGGSVSTLTIQRTQQEDSAVYLCASRISGRAPIDTQYFGPGTRLTVL.